This T cell receptor (beta chain) emerged from a study of cytomegalovirus exposure and HLA in healthy donors. The study's findings and limits: The study carried out a later analysis of TCR beta sequences. It associated approximately 17,000 of them with specific HLA alleles at a false discovery rate of 0.05.

Notes on this clone: The antigen remains unidentified.

The CDR3 runs to 14 residues. V lost 5 bases to trimming and J lost 9 bases, with 14 bases between them. Germline V gives CDR1 SGHVS, CDR2 FQNEAQ. Primers: 60 Vbeta forward and 13 Jbeta reverse. Using immunoSEQ multiplex PCR, the repertoire was profiled, and TCRdb retains in-frame clones only, with some absent. With 150,000 to 200,000 clones in the sample, the ten largest clones hold roughly 1.3%. The chain is built from TRBV7-8 and TRBJ1-6, with a possible D match to TRBD1 (5 bases). Sequenced sample: PBMCs. The clonotype was recovered from a woman in her sixties or seventies in good health and CMV-seronegative. The CDR3 DNA reads TGTGCCAGCAGCCCAAGCAGGGTTTCTTCACCCCTCCACTTT. Translated: CASSPSRVSSPLHF.